The sequence of this T cell receptor (beta chain) was determined in a study of shared clonotypes between healthy human individuals. For this clone: The target antigen is unknown.

The V and J ends lost 1 base and 11 bases respectively, with 11 bases between them. The CDR3 covers 12 residues. Germline values: CDR1 SEHNR, CDR2 FQNEAQ (reference sequence). Study results and caveats: Naive subsets, compared against memory subsets, generally had larger estimated richness values.

Profiled with immunoSEQ multiplex PCR; TCRdb holds only in-frame clones, not every one. The table shows about 710,000 clones, with over 60% occurring only once. The clonotype was recovered from a woman in her thirties in good health. This chain uses TRBV7-9 with TRBJ1-1, with unresolved D. Sequencing input: memory CD4+ T cells sorted from blood. Subset denoted: CD45RA-negative fraction. The CDR3 spells CASSLVEKGAFF. CDR3 sequence (DNA): TGTGCCAGCAGCTTAGTGGAAAAAGGCGCTTTCTTT.